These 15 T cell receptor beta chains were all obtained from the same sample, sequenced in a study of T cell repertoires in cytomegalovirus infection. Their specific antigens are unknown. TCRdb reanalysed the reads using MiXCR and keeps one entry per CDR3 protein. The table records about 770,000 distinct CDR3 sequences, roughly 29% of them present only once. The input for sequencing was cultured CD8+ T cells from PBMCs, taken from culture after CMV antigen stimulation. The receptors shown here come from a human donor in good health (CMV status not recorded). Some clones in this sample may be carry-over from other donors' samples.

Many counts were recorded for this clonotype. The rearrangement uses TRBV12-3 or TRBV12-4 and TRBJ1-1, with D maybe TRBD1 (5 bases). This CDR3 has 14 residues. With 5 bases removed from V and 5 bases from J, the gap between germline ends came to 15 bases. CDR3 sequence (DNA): TGTGCCAGCAGTCCCGCCACGACAGTTACTGAAGCTTTCTTT. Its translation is CASSPATTVTEAFF.

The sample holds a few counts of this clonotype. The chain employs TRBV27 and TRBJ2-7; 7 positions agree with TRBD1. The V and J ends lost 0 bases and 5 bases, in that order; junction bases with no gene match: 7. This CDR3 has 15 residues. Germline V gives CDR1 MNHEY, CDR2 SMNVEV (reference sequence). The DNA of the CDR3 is TGTGCCAGCAGTTTATCCTACAGGGGTATGAACGAGCAGTACGTC. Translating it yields CASSLSYRGMNEQYV.

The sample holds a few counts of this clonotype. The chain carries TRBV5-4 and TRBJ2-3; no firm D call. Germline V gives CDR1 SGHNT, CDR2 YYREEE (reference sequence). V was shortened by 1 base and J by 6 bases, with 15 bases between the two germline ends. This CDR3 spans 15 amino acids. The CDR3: CASSLLGNPQDTQYF. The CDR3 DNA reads TGTGCCAGCAGCTTGCTCGGCAATCCCCAGGATACGCAGTATTTT.

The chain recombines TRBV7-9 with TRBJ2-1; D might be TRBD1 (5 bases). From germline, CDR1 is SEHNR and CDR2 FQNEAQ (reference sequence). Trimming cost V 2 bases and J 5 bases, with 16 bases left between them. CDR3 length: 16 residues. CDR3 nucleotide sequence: TGTGCCAGCAGCTTAATGTACAGGTGGACCCACAATGAGCAGTTCTTC. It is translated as CASSLMYRWTHNEQFF.

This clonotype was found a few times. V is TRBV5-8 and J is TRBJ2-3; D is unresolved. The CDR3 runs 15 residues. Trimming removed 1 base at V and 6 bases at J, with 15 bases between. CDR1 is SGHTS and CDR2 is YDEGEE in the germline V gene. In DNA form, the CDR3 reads TGTGCCAGCAGCTTGTTCGGCAGCCGGACGGATACGCAGTATTTT. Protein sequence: CASSLFGSRTDTQYF.

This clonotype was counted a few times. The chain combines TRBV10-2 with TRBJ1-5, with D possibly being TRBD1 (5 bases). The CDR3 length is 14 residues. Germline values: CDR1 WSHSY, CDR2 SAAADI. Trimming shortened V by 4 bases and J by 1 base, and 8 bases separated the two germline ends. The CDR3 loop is CASSGAGSNQPQHF. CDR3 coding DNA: TGCGCCAGCAGTGGGGCAGGGAGCAATCAGCCCCAGCATTTT.

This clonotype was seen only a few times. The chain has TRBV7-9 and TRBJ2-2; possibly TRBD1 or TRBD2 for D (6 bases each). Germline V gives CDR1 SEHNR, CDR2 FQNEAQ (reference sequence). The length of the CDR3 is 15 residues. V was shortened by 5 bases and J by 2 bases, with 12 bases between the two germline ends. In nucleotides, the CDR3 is TGTGCCAGCAGCACACGGGGGCCAAACACCGGGGAGCTGTTTTTT. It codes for CASSTRGPNTGELFF.

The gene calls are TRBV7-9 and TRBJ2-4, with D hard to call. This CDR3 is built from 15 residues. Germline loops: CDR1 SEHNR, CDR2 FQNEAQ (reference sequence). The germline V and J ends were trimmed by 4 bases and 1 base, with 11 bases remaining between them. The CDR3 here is CASSSQVGAKNIQYF. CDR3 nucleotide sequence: TGTGCCAGCAGCTCCCAGGTCGGGGCCAAAAACATTCAGTACTTC.

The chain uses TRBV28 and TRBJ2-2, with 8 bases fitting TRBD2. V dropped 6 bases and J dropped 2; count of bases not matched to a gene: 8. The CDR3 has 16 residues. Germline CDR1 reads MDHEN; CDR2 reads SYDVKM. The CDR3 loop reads CASSRGGIPNTGELFF. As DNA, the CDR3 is TGTGCCAGCAGCCGGGGGGGCATCCCTAACACCGGGGAGCTGTTTTTT.

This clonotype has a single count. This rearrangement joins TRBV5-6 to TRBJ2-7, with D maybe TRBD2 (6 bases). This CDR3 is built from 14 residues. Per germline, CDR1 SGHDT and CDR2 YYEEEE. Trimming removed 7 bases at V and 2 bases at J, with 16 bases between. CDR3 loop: CASFVGLAPYEQYF. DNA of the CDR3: TGTGCCAGCTTCGTCGGGCTAGCGCCCTACGAGCAGTACTTC.

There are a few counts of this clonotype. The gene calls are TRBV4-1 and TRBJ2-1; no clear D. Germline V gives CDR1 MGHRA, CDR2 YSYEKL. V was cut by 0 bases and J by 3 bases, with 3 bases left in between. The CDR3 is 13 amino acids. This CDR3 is CASSQELYNEQFF. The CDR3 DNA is TGCGCCAGCAGCCAAGAACTCTACAATGAGCAGTTCTTC.

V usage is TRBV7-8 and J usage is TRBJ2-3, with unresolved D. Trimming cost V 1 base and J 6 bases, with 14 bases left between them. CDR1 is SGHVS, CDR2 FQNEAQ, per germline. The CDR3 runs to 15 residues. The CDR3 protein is CASSLDRVSRDTQYF. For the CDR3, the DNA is TGTGCCAGCAGCTTAGACCGGGTCTCTCGGGATACGCAGTATTTT.

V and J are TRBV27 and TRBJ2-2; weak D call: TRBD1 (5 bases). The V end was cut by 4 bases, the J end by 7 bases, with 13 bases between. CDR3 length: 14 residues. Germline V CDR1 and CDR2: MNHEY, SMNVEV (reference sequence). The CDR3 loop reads CASSSRGTIGELFF. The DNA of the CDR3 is TGTGCCAGCAGTTCAAGGGGAACCATCGGGGAGCTGTTTTTT.

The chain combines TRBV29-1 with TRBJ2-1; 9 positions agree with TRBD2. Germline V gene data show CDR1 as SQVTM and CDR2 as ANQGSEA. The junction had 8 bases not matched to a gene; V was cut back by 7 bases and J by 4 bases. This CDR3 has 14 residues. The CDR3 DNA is TGCAGCGCCGCGGGGGGGGATACATACAATGAGCAGTTCTTC. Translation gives CSAAGGDTYNEQFF.

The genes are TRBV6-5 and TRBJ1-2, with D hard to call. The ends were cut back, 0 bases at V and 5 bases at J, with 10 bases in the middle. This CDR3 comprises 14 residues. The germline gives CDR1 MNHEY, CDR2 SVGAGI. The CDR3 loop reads CASSYSGRSYGYTF. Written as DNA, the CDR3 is TGTGCCAGCAGTTACTCGGGCCGTTCGTATGGCTACACCTTC.